Listed below are T cell receptor beta chains from one sample, sequenced in a study of blood T cell repertoires in COVID-19. Measured with immunoSEQ multiplex PCR; TCRdb has only the in-frame clones, and not every one. The sample shows about 120,000 clones, 75% to 85% of them seen only once. The sequenced material came from peripheral blood. Receptors were obtained from a man aged 35-49 years with active or convalescent COVID-19. Both conserved end residues are part of each CDR3. Each record gives: D gene, clone size, V gene, J gene, CDR3 protein, CDR3 DNA. D genes are given only for firm matches. For some rows the clone size is stated as once, few or many, or as a class when expanded; others skip it.

>TRBD2|.|TRBV11-3|TRBJ2-1
CASSFRGTSGGSGEQFF
TGTGCCAGCAGCTTCAGGGGTACTAGCGGGGGGTCTGGTGAGCAGTTCTTC
>.|.|TRBV10-3|TRBJ1-4
CAISPGGFNEKLFF
TGTGCCATCAGCCCCGGGGGATTTAATGAAAAACTGTTTTTT
>TRBD1|.|TRBV10-2|TRBJ1-1
CASSESNRGNTEAFF
TGCGCCAGCAGTGAGTCGAACAGGGGAAACACTGAAGCTTTCTTT
>.|.|TRBV3-1/TRBV3-2|TRBJ1-5
CASSLDRNQPQHF
TGTGCCAGCAGCCTAGACAGGAATCAGCCCCAGCATTTT
>TRBD1|.|TRBV30|TRBJ1-2
CAFLTGERYYGYTF
TGTGCCTTCCTTACAGGGGAGAGGTACTATGGCTACACCTTC
>.|.|TRBV4-2|TRBJ1-1
CASSQDWVREEEAFF
TGTGCCAGCAGCCAAGATTGGGTCAGGGAAGAAGAGGCTTTCTTT
>.|.|TRBV6-5|TRBJ1-6
CASSYGVGGSPLHF
TGTGCCAGCAGTTACGGCGTGGGGGGTTCACCCCTCCACTTT
>.|.|TRBV2|TRBJ2-2
CASQGGINTGELFF
TGTGCCAGCCAAGGGGGAATCAACACCGGGGAGCTGTTTTTT
>TRBD1|.|TRBV15|TRBJ1-6
CATSTRQGNNSPLHF
TGTGCCACCAGCACCAGACAGGGGAATAATTCACCCCTCCACTTT
>TRBD1|.|TRBV5-1|TRBJ1-1
CASSYDGQAGTEAFF
TGCGCCAGCAGCTACGACGGACAGGCGGGCACTGAAGCTTTCTTT
>.|.|TRBV10-3|TRBJ2-7
CAISQSNYEQYF
TGTGCCATCAGTCAATCCAACTACGAGCAGTACTTC
>.|.|TRBV7-3|TRBJ1-6
CASSLSIPNSPLHF
TGTGCCAGCAGCTTAAGTATCCCTAATTCACCCCTCCACTTT
>.|.|TRBV2|TRBJ2-7
CASIRSAYSYEQYF
TGTGCCAGCATCCGTTCTGCGTACAGCTACGAGCAGTACTTC
>.|.|TRBV28|TRBJ1-5
CASGPYQPQHF
TGTGCCAGCGGCCCTTATCAGCCCCAGCATTTT
>TRBD1|.|TRBV28|TRBJ1-2
CASDTGTGIYGYTF
TGTGCCAGCGACACCGGGACAGGGATCTATGGCTACACCTTC
>TRBD1|.|TRBV6-6|TRBJ2-7
CASRLGQGNEQYF
TGTGCCAGCAGACTAGGACAGGGGAACGAGCAGTACTTC
>TRBD2|.|TRBV6-6|TRBJ2-5
CASSPTGPSGISYGEETQYF
TGTGCCAGCAGTCCGACCGGGCCTAGCGGGATTTCCTACGGGGAAGAGACCCAGTACTTC
>TRBD1|.|TRBV7-2|TRBJ1-6
CASSPRVRDRVDSPLHF
TGTGCCAGCAGCCCTAGGGTCAGGGACAGGGTGGATTCACCCCTCCACTTT
>TRBD1|few|TRBV2|TRBJ2-7
CASGNQGAYEQYF
TGTGCCAGCGGGAATCAGGGGGCGTACGAGCAGTACTTC
>TRBD1|.|TRBV24-1|TRBJ2-3
CATSEGGADTQYF
TGTGCCACCAGTGAAGGGGGCGCAGATACGCAGTATTTT
>.|.|TRBV18|TRBJ2-3
CASSPPNTDTQYF
TGTGCCAGCTCACCACCCAACACAGATACGCAGTATTTT
>TRBD1|.|TRBV28|TRBJ2-7
CASNHRRDRGAYEQYF
TGTGCCAGCAATCATCGCCGGGACAGGGGAGCCTACGAGCAGTACTTC
>TRBD1|.|TRBV10-3|TRBJ1-2
CAITGDRGLGYTF
TGTGCCATCACGGGGGACAGGGGGCTAGGCTACACCTTC
>.|.|TRBV5-1|TRBJ1-3
CASSLGRGSGNTIYF
TGCGCCAGCAGCTTGGGACGGGGCTCTGGAAACACCATATATTTT
>.|.|TRBV4-3|TRBJ1-1
CASSPSGVGSFGGFTEAFF
TGCGCCAGCAGCCCCTCCGGAGTGGGCAGCTTCGGGGGTTTCACTGAAGCTTTCTTT
>TRBD1|.|TRBV11-3|TRBJ1-1
CASSPHRGAGNEAFF
TGTGCCAGCAGCCCCCACAGGGGCGCGGGAAATGAAGCTTTCTTT
>.|once|TRBV29-1|TRBJ1-2
CSVVGGAYGYTF
TGCAGCGTTGTGGGGGGGGCCTATGGCTACACCTTC
>TRBD2|.|TRBV7-6|TRBJ2-7
CASSLEVTSGRSEQYF
TGTGCCAGCAGCTTAGAGGTGACTAGCGGGAGGAGCGAGCAGTACTTC
>.|once|TRBV29-1|TRBJ2-2
CSVGGRDTGELFF
TGCAGCGTTGGAGGCAGGGACACCGGGGAGCTGTTTTTT
>TRBD1|.|TRBV7-9|TRBJ1-1
CASSADRGLVNTEAFF
TGTGCCAGCAGCGCAGACAGGGGGCTAGTTAACACTGAAGCTTTCTTT
>TRBD1|.|TRBV19|TRBJ1-5
CASSIGLMDRGMISNQPQHF
TGTGCCAGTAGTATAGGGTTGATGGACAGGGGGATGATTAGCAATCAGCCCCAGCATTTT
>TRBD2|.|TRBV7-9|TRBJ2-1
CASSSILARDNEQFF
TGTGCCAGCAGCTCAATACTAGCGCGGGACAATGAGCAGTTCTTC
>.|.|TRBV28|TRBJ2-2
CASSLSYGTGELFF
TGTGCCAGCAGTTTGTCCTACGGCACCGGGGAGCTGTTTTTT
>TRBD1|.|TRBV2|TRBJ1-5
CASSGNNWGTGGATNQPQHF
TGTGCCAGCAGTGGAAATAATTGGGGGACAGGGGGAGCTACTAATCAGCCCCAGCATTTT
>.|.|TRBV6-5|TRBJ1-2
CASDQTGNNGYTF
TGTGCCAGCGATCAAACAGGGAATAATGGCTACACCTTC
>TRBD1|.|TRBV7-9|TRBJ2-1
CAIQIGTDYNEQFF
TGTGCCATCCAGATCGGGACAGATTACAATGAGCAGTTCTTC
>TRBD1|few|TRBV4-3|TRBJ1-2
CASSQGGQTEGYTF
TGCGCCAGCAGCCAAGGGGGACAGACTGAGGGCTACACCTTC
>.|.|TRBV7-9|TRBJ2-3
CASKETDTDTQYF
TGTGCCAGCAAGGAGACAGACACAGATACGCAGTATTTT
>TRBD1|few|TRBV4-1|TRBJ1-5
CASSQGDRNQPQHF
TGCGCCAGCAGCCAGGGGGACAGGAATCAGCCCCAGCATTTT
>.|.|TRBV24-1|TRBJ2-2
CATRPQGNTGELFF
TGTGCCACCAGGCCACAGGGGAACACCGGGGAGCTGTTTTTT
>.|many|TRBV3-1/TRBV3-2|TRBJ1-2
CASSQGDLRSGYTF
TGTGCCAGCAGCCAAGGGGACTTGAGGTCGGGCTACACCTTC
>TRBD2|.|TRBV15|TRBJ2-1
CATSRGSGRANEQFF
TGTGCCACCAGCAGAGGTAGCGGGAGGGCCAATGAGCAGTTCTTC
>.|.|TRBV19|TRBJ1-1
CASSILGPAVGTEAFF
TGTGCCAGTAGTATATTGGGCCCGGCAGTAGGCACTGAAGCTTTCTTT
>TRBD1|.|TRBV4-1|TRBJ1-4
CASSLQGASTNEKLFF
TGCGCCAGCAGCCTACAGGGGGCCTCAACTAATGAAAAACTGTTTTTT